Following are 10 T cell receptor beta chains from one sample sequenced in a study of cytomegalovirus exposure and HLA in healthy donors. PCR employed 60 Vbeta and 13 Jbeta primers. Some clones are missing from TCRdb's copy, which holds only in-frame ones; the method was immunoSEQ multiplex PCR. The table lists fewer than 250,000 clones, approximately 77% of them singletons, with around 3.5% in the top ten. The sequenced sample consisted of PBMCs. The receptor source for this set is a man aged 35-49 years in good health and CMV-seropositive.

The V gene is TRBV19, the J gene TRBJ2-1; 11 bases align to TRBD2. Per the germline V gene, CDR1 is LNHDA and CDR2 is SQIVND (reference sequence). The CDR3 runs 16 residues. With 4 bases clipped from V and 4 bases from J, the junction kept 6 bases outside the gene matches. This CDR3 reads CASSSFRTSGYNEQFF. The CDR3 DNA follows: TGTGCCAGTAGTAGCTTCAGGACTAGCGGGTACAATGAGCAGTTCTTC. The entire variable domain, with the rest obtained from reference TRBV19 and TRBJ2-1, is as follows: DGGITQSPKYLFRKEGQNVTLSCEQNLNHDAMYWYRQDPGQGLRLIYYSQIVNDFQKGDIAEGYSVSREKKESFPLTVTSAQKNPTAFYLCASSSFRTSGYNEQFFGPGTRLTVL.

The sample holds a few counts of this clone. CDR3 DNA sequence: TGTGCCAGCAGTTCCGCGGGGGGCGGTAGGGAAAAACTGTTTTTT. This gives the protein CASSSAGGGREKLFF. V and J are TRBV6-5 and TRBJ1-4, with D possibly being TRBD1 (6 bases). The ends were cut back, 4 bases at V and 8 bases at J, with 17 bases in the middle. The CDR3 has 15 residues. Per germline, CDR1 MNHEY and CDR2 SVGAGI.

This chain connects TRBV7-9 to TRBJ2-7; 7 bases are a match to TRBD1. V gave up 4 bases and J gave up 6 bases; unmatched junction bases: 6. The germline CDR1 and CDR2 sequences are SEHNR and FQNEAQ (reference sequence). The CDR3 length is 13 residues. Here the CDR3 DNA reads TGTGCCAGCAGCTCGGGGACAGTTTCCGAGCAGTACTTC. As protein: CASSSGTVSEQYF.

V usage is TRBV28 and J usage is TRBJ2-7; 7 bases align to TRBD1. This CDR3 region has 13 residues. With V trimmed by 4 bases and J by 5 bases, 5 bases remained unmatched. Germline CDR1 is MDHEN and CDR2 is SYDVKM. The CDR3 sequence is CASSSADRHEQYF. CDR3 coding DNA: TGTGCCAGCAGTTCTGCGGACAGGCACGAGCAGTACTTC.

Written as DNA, the CDR3 is TGTGCCATCAGTGAGTGGGGGGTTAGCAATCAGCCCCAGCATTTT. This sequence encodes CAISEWGVSNQPQHF. The chain recombines TRBV10-3 with TRBJ1-5; perhaps TRBD1 as D (5 bases). V was shortened by 1 base and J by 0 bases, with 7 bases between the two germline ends. Germline-derived CDR1 and CDR2 are ENHRY and SYGVKD. The CDR3 sequence is 15 residues long.

The chain couples TRBV7-9 to TRBJ2-5, with TRBD2 identical over 11 bases. From germline, CDR1 is SEHNR and CDR2 FQNEAQ (reference sequence). Losses at the gene ends were 5 bases for V and 5 bases for J; bases not matched to a gene: 4. The length of the CDR3 is 14 residues. The CDR3 DNA follows: TGTGCCAGCAGCCCGACTAGCGGGGTGGAGACCCAGTACTTC. It encodes CASSPTSGVETQYF.

This clone was counted a single time. V and J are TRBV10-3 and TRBJ1-2; 7 nucleotides match TRBD1. Germline-derived CDR1 and CDR2 are ENHRY and SYGVKD. The CDR3 runs to 17 residues. Germline trimming cut 11 bases from V and 4 bases from J; bases unmatched to any gene: 22. The CDR3 DNA follows: TGTGCCGCCACCCCCGGGACAGTCCTCCTTAATCGCTATGGCTACACCTTC. It codes for CAATPGTVLLNRYGYTF.

The chain links TRBV7-2 to TRBJ2-7; TRBD1 matches 11 bases. V shed 5 bases and J 4 bases; nucleotides not matched to a gene: 10. Germline assignment: CDR1 SGHTA and CDR2 FQGNSA. This CDR3 comprises 16 residues. CDR3 in amino acids: CASSLGQGGIRYEQYF. In DNA, the CDR3 is TGTGCCAGCAGCCTGGGACAGGGGGGGATTCGGTACGAGCAGTACTTC.

The chain recombines TRBV5-1 with TRBJ2-2, with TRBD2 identical over 11 bases. Germline V gives CDR1 SGHRS, CDR2 YFSETQ. CDR3 length equals 16 residues. The V and J ends lost 4 bases and 5 bases, in that order; junction bases with no gene match: 7. The chain's CDR3 is CASSPLAGVSTGELFF. Here the CDR3 DNA reads TGCGCCAGCAGCCCACTAGCGGGAGTCAGTACCGGGGAGCTGTTTTTT.

V usage is TRBV6-1 and J usage is TRBJ1-6; D is unclear. Per the germline V gene, CDR1 is MNHNS and CDR2 is SASEGT. V lost 2 bases and J 10 bases, leaving 12 bases between the germline ends. The CDR3 contains 14 residues. CDR3 bases: TGTGCCAGCAGTGAATCCGGGGTCGGCTCACCCCTCCACTTT. It codes for CASSESGVGSPLHF.